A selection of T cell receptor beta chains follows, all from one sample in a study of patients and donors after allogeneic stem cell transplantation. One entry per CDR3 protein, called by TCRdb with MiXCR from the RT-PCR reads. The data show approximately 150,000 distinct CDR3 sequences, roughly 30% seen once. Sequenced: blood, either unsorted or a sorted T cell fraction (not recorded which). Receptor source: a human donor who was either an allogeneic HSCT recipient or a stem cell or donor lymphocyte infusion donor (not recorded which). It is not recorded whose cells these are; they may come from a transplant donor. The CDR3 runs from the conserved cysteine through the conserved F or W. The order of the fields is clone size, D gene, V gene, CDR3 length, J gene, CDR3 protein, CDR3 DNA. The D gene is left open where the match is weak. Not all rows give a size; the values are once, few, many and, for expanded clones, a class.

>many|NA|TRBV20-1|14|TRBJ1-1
CSATKGASNTEAFF
TGCAGTGCGACCAAAGGGGCGTCGAACACTGAAGCTTTCTTT
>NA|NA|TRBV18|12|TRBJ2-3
CASSPAQDTQYF
TGTGCCAGCTCACCAGCGCAAGATACGCAGTATTTT
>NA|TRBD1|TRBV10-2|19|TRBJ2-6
CASSGTGSTRRSGANVLTF
TGCGCCAGCAGTGGGACAGGATCAACTCGTCGCTCTGGGGCCAACGTCCTGACTTTC
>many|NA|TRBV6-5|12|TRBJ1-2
CASSGQGYGYTF
TGTGCCAGCAGTGGACAAGGCTATGGCTACACCTTC
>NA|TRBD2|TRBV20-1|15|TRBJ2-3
CSARGASGSTDTQYF
TGCAGTGCTAGAGGCGCTAGCGGGAGCACAGATACGCAGTATTTT
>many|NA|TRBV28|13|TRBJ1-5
CASSLVGNQPQHF
TGTGCCAGCAGTTTAGTAGGAAATCAGCCCCAGCATTTT
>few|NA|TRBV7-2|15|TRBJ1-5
CASSSTSYSNQPQHF
TGTGCCAGCAGTTCGACATCTTATAGCAATCAGCCCCAGCATTTT
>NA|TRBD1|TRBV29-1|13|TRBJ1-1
CSVNTGVNTEAFF
TGCAGCGTAAATACAGGGGTGAACACTGAAGCTTTCTTT
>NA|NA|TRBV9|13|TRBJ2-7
CASSVGQNYEQYF
TGTGCCAGCAGCGTAGGCCAGAACTACGAGCAGTACTTC
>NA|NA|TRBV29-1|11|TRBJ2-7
CSVEWGDEQYF
TGCAGCGTTGAGTGGGGGGACGAGCAGTACTTC
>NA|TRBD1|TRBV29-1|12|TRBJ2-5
CSAGDRQETQYF
TGCAGCGCTGGGGACAGACAAGAGACCCAGTACTTC